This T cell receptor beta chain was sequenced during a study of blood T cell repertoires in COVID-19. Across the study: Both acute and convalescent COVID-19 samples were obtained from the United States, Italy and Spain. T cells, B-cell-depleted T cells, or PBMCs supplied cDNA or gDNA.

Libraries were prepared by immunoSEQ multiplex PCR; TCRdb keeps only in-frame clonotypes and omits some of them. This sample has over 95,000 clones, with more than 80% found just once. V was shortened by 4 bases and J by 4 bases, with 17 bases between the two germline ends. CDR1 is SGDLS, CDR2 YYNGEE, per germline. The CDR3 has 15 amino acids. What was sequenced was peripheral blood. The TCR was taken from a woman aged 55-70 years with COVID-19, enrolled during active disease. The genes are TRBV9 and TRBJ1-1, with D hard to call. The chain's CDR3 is CASSKTGFLGTEAFF. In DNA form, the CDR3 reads TGTGCCAGCAGCAAAACGGGATTTTTAGGCACTGAAGCTTTCTTT.